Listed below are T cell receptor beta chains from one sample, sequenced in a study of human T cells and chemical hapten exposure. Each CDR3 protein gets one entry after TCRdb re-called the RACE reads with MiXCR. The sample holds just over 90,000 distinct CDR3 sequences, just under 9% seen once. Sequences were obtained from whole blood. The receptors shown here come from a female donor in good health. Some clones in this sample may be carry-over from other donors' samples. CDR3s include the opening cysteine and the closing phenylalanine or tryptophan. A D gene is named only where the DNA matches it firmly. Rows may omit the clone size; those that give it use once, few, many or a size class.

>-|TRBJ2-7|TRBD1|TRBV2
TGTGCCAGCAGTGTATTCTCCAGGACAGGGGGCGACGAGCAGTACTTC
CASSVFSRTGGDEQYF
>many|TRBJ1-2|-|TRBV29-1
TGCAGCGTTGATTTTAAGGCAGGGGTCTATGGCTACACCTTC
CSVDFKAGVYGYTF
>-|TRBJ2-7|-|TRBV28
TGTGCCAGCAGCCCGCTGGGTAGCCCTAAATTCTACGAGCAGTACTTC
CASSPLGSPKFYEQYF
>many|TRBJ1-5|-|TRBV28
TGTGCCAGCAGTTTGGGTATCGGAGCTTATCAGCCCCAGCATTTT
CASSLGIGAYQPQHF
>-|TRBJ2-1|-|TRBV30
TGTGCCTGGAGTGACCTAAGCTCCTACAATGAGCAGTTCTTC
CAWSDLSSYNEQFF
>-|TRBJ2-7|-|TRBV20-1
TGCAGCGGGAAGGCCCTCTACGAGCAGTACTTC
CSGKALYEQYF
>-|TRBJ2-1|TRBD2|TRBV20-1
TGCAGTGCTAGGGTTATAGCGGGAGGGCCCATCGGTGAGCAGTTCTTC
CSARVIAGGPIGEQFF
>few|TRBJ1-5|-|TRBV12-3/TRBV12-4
TGTGCCAGCAGTTTGTCCGCTCAGCCCCAGCATTTT
CASSLSAQPQHF
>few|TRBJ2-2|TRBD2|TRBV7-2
TGTGCCAGCAGCTTAGGACTAGCGACGAACACCGGGGAGCTGTTTTTT
CASSLGLATNTGELFF
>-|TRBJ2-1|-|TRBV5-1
TGCGCCAGCAGCTTGGGAGGTTTATCGGGACACAATACGTACAATGAGCAGTTCTTC
CASSLGGLSGHNTYNEQFF
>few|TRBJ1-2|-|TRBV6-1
TGTGCCAGCAGTGAAGCGGACGGCCTAGGAGGCTACACCTTC
CASSEADGLGGYTF
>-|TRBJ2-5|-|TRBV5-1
TGCGCCAGCAGGGAAGGGACCCAAGAGACCCAGTACTTC
CASREGTQETQYF
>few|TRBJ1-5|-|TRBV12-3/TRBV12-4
TGTGCCAGCAGTTCATCCTTTAGCAATCAGCCCCAGCATTTT
CASSSSFSNQPQHF
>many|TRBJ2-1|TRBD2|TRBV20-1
TGCAGTGCTAGCGATACTAGCGGGAGAAAAAATGAGCAGTTCTTC
CSASDTSGRKNEQFF
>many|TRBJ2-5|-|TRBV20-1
TGCAGTGCTAGAGCGGGAGAATTTGGAGAGACCCAGTACTTC
CSARAGEFGETQYF
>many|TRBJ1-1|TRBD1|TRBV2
TGTGCCAGCAGTAGGGGGGGACAGGGGGAAACTGAAGCTTTCTTT
CASSRGGQGETEAFF
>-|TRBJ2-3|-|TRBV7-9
TGTGCCAGCAGCTCTACTAGCCCCTCTAGCACAGATACGCAGTATTTT
CASSSTSPSSTDTQYF
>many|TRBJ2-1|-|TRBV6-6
TGTGCCAGCAGTTACCGTGGGGGAGGACCCTCCTCCTACAATGAGCAGTTCTTC
CASSYRGGGPSSYNEQFF
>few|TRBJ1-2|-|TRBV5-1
TGCGCCAGCAGCGAGCAGGGCCACTATGGCTACACCTTC
CASSEQGHYGYTF
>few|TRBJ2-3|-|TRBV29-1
TGCAGCGTTGAAGATCGGGGGGCTTCGGTTGTAGATACGCAGTATTTT
CSVEDRGASVVDTQYF
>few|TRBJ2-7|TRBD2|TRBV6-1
TGTGCCAGCATGGCTAGCGGGGCCTACGAGCAGTACTTC
CASMASGAYEQYF
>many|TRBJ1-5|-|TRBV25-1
TGTGCCAGCAGTGAAGGCACAGGGACCCATCAGCCCCAGCATTTT
CASSEGTGTHQPQHF